What follows are 20 T cell receptor beta chains derived from one specimen sequenced in a study of radiotherapy plus CTLA-4 blockade in lung cancer. Assay used: immunoSEQ multiplex PCR; TCRdb lists only in-frame clones, some missing. This sample has around 80,000 clones, with roughly 80% found just once. Sequenced material: peripheral blood, taken from a patient treated with radiotherapy plus ipilimumab. The receptors originated from a human donor with non-small cell lung cancer who had stable disease on radiotherapy plus ipilimumab.

This CDR3 reads CASSLVGGDTEAFF. In DNA, the CDR3 is TGTGCCAGCAGCTTAGTCGGGGGAGACACTGAAGCTTTCTTT. The chain has TRBV11-2 and TRBJ1-1; weak D call: TRBD1 (5 bases). In germline, CDR1 is SGHAT, CDR2 FQNNGV. Trimming pared 1 base from V and 3 bases from J, leaving 9 bases between. The CDR3 has 14 residues.

The chain joins TRBV30 to TRBJ1-6; possible D gene TRBD1, 5 bases. The CDR3 sequence is 13 residues long. Germline V gene lookup returns CDR1 GTSNPN and CDR2 SVGIG (reference sequence). Trimming removed 0 bases at V and 10 bases at J, with 10 bases between. CDR3 loop: CAWSVGVESPLHF. DNA of the CDR3: TGTGCCTGGAGTGTGGGGGTTGAGTCACCCCTCCACTTT.

The V call is TRBV27, the J call TRBJ1-1, with D uncertain. Germline-derived CDR1 and CDR2 are MNHEY and SMNVEV (reference sequence). With 2 bases removed from V and 4 bases from J, the gap between germline ends came to 8 bases. CDR3 length: 13 amino acids. CDR3 sequence: CASSLRGSTEAFF. In DNA form, the CDR3 reads TGTGCCAGCAGTTTACGCGGGTCCACTGAAGCTTTCTTT.

This chain links TRBV6-5 with TRBJ1-1, with 7 bases fitting TRBD1. V lost 7 bases to trimming and J lost 0 bases; unmatched junction nucleotides: 8. CDR1 is MNHEY, CDR2 SVGAGI, per germline. This CDR3 region has 15 residues. CDR3 sequence reads: CASKRRGPVNTEAFF. In DNA form, the CDR3 reads TGTGCCAGCAAGAGGAGGGGGCCGGTGAACACTGAAGCTTTCTTT.

This clone appeared a single time. The gene calls are TRBV4-2 and TRBJ2-1; 12 bases are a match to TRBD2. The CDR3 runs to 16 residues. V shed 3 bases, J shed 6 bases, and the junction held 6 bases outside the gene matches. Germline assignment: CDR1 LGHNA and CDR2 YNFKEQ. CDR3 DNA: TGTGCCAGCAGCCAGGTTCTAGCGGGGGGGGTCAATGAGCAGTTCTTC. Translated: CASSQVLAGGVNEQFF.

V and J are TRBV4-1 and TRBJ2-7; tentatively, D is TRBD1 (6 bases). The germline V and J ends were trimmed by 6 bases and 2 bases, with 20 bases remaining between them. CDR1 and CDR2 from the germline V gene are MGHRA and YSYEKL. The CDR3 loop spans 16 amino acids. This chain's CDR3 is CASRPESGHSAYEQYF. DNA for the CDR3: TGCGCCAGCAGACCAGAGTCGGGACACAGCGCCTACGAGCAGTACTTC.

The rearrangement joins TRBV27 to TRBJ2-7; 16 bases align to TRBD2. There are 18 residues in the CDR3. Germline trimming cut 5 bases from V and 2 bases from J; bases unmatched to any gene: 9. Germline CDR1 MNHEY, CDR2 SMNVEV (reference sequence). CDR3 nucleotides: TGTGCCAGCAGTGAGGGACTAGCGGGAGGGCCACAACCCTACGAGCAGTACTTC. As protein: CASSEGLAGGPQPYEQYF.

The chain employs TRBV6-5 and TRBJ1-6, with D hard to call. From germline, CDR1 is MNHEY and CDR2 SVGAGI. Trimming removed 10 bases from V and 8 bases from J, with 15 bases in between. There are 13 residues in the CDR3. The CDR3 sequence: CATRGNQYSPLHF. CDR3 coding DNA: TGTGCCACCCGCGGAAACCAATATTCACCCCTCCACTTT.

The gene calls are TRBV2 and TRBJ2-2, with 7 bases that match TRBD2. CDR1 is SNHLY and CDR2 is FYNNEI in the germline V gene. The CDR3 consists of 17 residues. V dropped 1 base and J dropped 3; count of bases not matched to a gene: 8. The CDR3 region is CASSEGLAGVYTGELFF. The CDR3 DNA reads as TGTGCCAGCAGTGAAGGACTGGCGGGAGTTTACACCGGGGAGCTGTTTTTT. The full variable domain, completed using reference TRBV2 and TRBJ2-2, is EPEVTQTPSHQVTQMGQEVILRCVPISNHLYFYWYRQILGQKVEFLVSFYNNEISEKSEIFDDQFSVERPDGSNFTLKIRSTKLEDSAMYFCASSEGLAGVYTGELFFGEGSRLTVL.

J is TRBJ2-2 and V is TRBV13, with a weak D call TRBD1 (6 bases). The CDR3 extends over 17 amino acids. V lost 4 bases, J lost 4 bases, and 19 bases lay in between. Per germline, CDR1 PRHDT and CDR2 FYEKMQ (reference sequence). CDR3 in amino acids: CASSSRRTGTLTGELFF. CDR3 bases: TGTGCCAGCAGCTCTAGGCGTACCGGGACACTCACCGGGGAGCTGTTTTTT.

This chain connects TRBV6-6 to TRBJ2-2; no clear D. The V end was cut by 6 bases, the J end by 6 bases, with 11 bases between. CDR1 is MNHNY and CDR2 is SVGAGI in the germline V gene (reference sequence). CDR3 length: 13 residues. The CDR3 DNA sequence: TGTGCCAGCAGGCCTGATCCAGCCGGGGAGCTGTTTTTT. Protein product: CASRPDPAGELFF.

This clone was picked up one time. The V call is TRBV7-9, the J call TRBJ1-1; D gene ambiguous. CDR3 size: 13 residues. CDR1 and CDR2 from the germline V gene are SEHNR and FQNEAQ (reference sequence). The V gene lost 2 bases and the J gene lost 4 bases, with 8 bases spanning the gap. The CDR3 here is CASSLLTSTEAFF. The DNA for the CDR3 is TGTGCCAGCAGCTTATTAACTTCCACTGAAGCTTTCTTT.

This clone has only a few counts. The J gene is TRBJ2-7, the V gene TRBV6-6; TRBD1 is a possible D gene (6 bases). V was cut by 6 bases and J by 1 base, with 16 bases left in between. Looked up from germline, CDR1 is MNHNY and CDR2 is SVGAGI (reference sequence). This CDR3 is built from 15 residues. The CDR3 reads CASRGMRQVSYEQYF. The CDR3 nucleotides read TGTGCCAGCAGGGGCATGAGACAGGTGTCCTACGAGCAGTACTTC.

This chain links TRBV5-1 with TRBJ2-7, with 7 bases lining up with TRBD2. CDR1 and CDR2 (germline): SGHRS, YFSETQ. The junction had 16 bases not matched to a gene; V was cut back by 5 bases and J by 5 bases. This CDR3 comprises 16 residues. CDR3 loop: CASRASGNPRSHEQYF. The CDR3 DNA is TGCGCCAGCAGGGCTAGCGGAAATCCCCGGTCCCACGAGCAGTACTTC.

The chain employs TRBV29-1 and TRBJ2-5; D unresolved. The CDR3 has 11 amino acids. The V and J ends lost 4 bases and 5 bases respectively, with 8 bases between them. Germline loops: CDR1 SQVTM, CDR2 ANQGSEA. This CDR3 is CSVGGAETQYF. The CDR3 coding sequence is TGCAGCGTTGGCGGAGCGGAGACCCAGTACTTC. Looking up the rest from reference TRBV29-1 and TRBJ2-5 gives the full variable domain: SAVISQKPSRDICQRGTSLTIQCQVDSQVTMMFWYRQQPGQSLTLIATANQGSEATYESGFVIDKFPISRPNLTFSTLTVSNMSPEDSSIYLCSVGGAETQYFGPGTRLLVL.

In nucleotides, the CDR3 is TGCGCCAGCAGCTCACGACCGGGACTAGCGGCCTACGAGCAGTACTTC. It codes for CASSSRPGLAAYEQYF. The rearrangement uses TRBV5-1 and TRBJ2-7; 11 bases are a match to TRBD2. V dropped 3 bases and J dropped 2; count of bases not matched to a gene: 7. CDR3 size: 16 residues. Germline values: CDR1 SGHRS, CDR2 YFSETQ. The variable domain in full, with the rest retrieved from reference TRBV5-1 and TRBJ2-7, is KAGVTQTPRYLIKTRGQQVTLSCSPISGHRSVSWYQQTPGQGLQFLFEYFSETQRNKGNFPGRFSGRQFSNSRSEMNVSTLELGDSALYLCASSSRPGLAAYEQYFGPGTRLTVT.

This chain connects TRBV7-8 to TRBJ2-5; D is possibly TRBD2 (5 bases). The J call may be mistaken, given a closer DNA end match to TRBJ2-7. The CDR3 totals 14 residues. The germline CDR1 and CDR2 sequences are SGHVS and FQNEAQ. CDR3 sequence (DNA): TGTGCCAGCAGCTTATATTCGGGGTCCTACGAGCAGTACTTC. This codes for CASSLYSGSYEQYF.

This clone was counted a single time. V gene TRBV6-6 combines with J gene TRBJ1-5; D uncertain. Trimming removed 0 bases at V and 3 bases at J, with 9 bases between. Germline CDR1 reads MNHNY; CDR2 reads SVGAGI (reference sequence). The CDR3 is 15 residues long. CDR3 amino acids: CASSYSNRDNQPQHF. The CDR3 DNA follows: TGTGCCAGCAGTTACTCTAACAGAGACAATCAGCCCCAGCATTTT.

The chain couples TRBV28 to TRBJ2-2; D uncertain. Trimming removed 3 bases at V and 1 base at J, with 6 bases between. This CDR3 is built from 14 residues. Germline V gene sequence: CDR1 MDHEN, CDR2 SYDVKM. The CDR3 sequence is CASSFGWNTGELFF. As DNA, the CDR3 is TGTGCCAGCAGTTTTGGGTGGAACACCGGGGAGCTGTTTTTT. The full variable domain, in which reference TRBV28 and TRBJ2-2 provide the parts outside the CDR3, is DVKVTQSSRYLVKRTGEKVFLECVQDMDHENMFWYRQDPGLGLRLIYFSYDVKMKEKGDIPEGYSVSREKKERFSLILESASTNQTSMYLCASSFGWNTGELFFGEGSRLTVL.

The sample holds one count of this clone. The chain employs TRBV30 and TRBJ1-2, with 7 bases fitting TRBD1. CDR1 and CDR2 from the germline V gene are GTSNPN and SVGIG (reference sequence). The CDR3 runs to 14 residues. V was clipped by 3 bases and J by 3 bases; unmatched bases: 7. The CDR3 is CAWSAGQTYYGYTF. The CDR3 DNA is TGTGCCTGGAGCGCGGGACAGACGTACTATGGCTACACCTTC.